Shown below are 2 T cell receptor beta chains from a single sample sequenced in a study of cytomegalovirus exposure and HLA in healthy donors. Primers for the PCR totalled 60 Vbeta and 13 Jbeta. Data came from immunoSEQ multiplex PCR; TCRdb stores just in-frame clones and leaves some out. The sample includes about 160,000 clones, roughly 80% of them seen just once. The material sequenced was PBMCs. The receptors derive from a female donor in good health and CMV-seronegative.

V usage is TRBV13 and J usage is TRBJ2-1; D perhaps matches TRBD1 (7 bases). Between the trimmed V and J ends, which lost 5 bases and 5 bases, there was a span of 10 bases. CDR1 PRHDT and CDR2 FYEKMQ come from the germline V gene (reference sequence). This CDR3 contains 13 residues. The CDR3 coding sequence is TGTGCCAGCAGCGCCAGGGGGGACAATGAGCAGTTCTTC. Translation: CASSARGDNEQFF.

Here the CDR3 reads CASSQAAAGAYNEQFF. CDR3 in DNA: TGCGCCAGCAGCCAAGCTGCAGCGGGGGCCTACAATGAGCAGTTCTTC. The chain uses TRBV4-3 and TRBJ2-1, with 8 positions matching TRBD2. The CDR3 covers 16 residues. J was trimmed by 2 bases and V by 1 base; bases with no gene match: 4. The germline gives CDR1 LGHNA, CDR2 YSLEER.